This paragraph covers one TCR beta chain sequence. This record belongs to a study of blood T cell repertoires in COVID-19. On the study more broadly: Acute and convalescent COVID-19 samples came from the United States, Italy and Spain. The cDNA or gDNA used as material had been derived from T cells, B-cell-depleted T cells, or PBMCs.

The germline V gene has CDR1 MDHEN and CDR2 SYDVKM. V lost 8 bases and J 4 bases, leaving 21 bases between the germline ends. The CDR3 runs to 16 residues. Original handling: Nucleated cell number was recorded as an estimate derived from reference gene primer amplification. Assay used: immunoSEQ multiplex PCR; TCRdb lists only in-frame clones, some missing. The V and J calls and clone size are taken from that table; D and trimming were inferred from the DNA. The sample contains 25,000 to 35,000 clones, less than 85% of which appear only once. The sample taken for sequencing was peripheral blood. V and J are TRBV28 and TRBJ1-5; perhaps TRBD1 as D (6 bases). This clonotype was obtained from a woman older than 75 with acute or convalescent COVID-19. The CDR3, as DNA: TGTGCCAGCCCTCCTAGCCCAGGGGCGCTAAATCAGCCCCAGCATTTT. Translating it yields CASPPSPGALNQPQHF.